This T cell receptor beta chain derives from a study of beta chain features in type 1 diabetes. Study results and caveats: It was among patients, rather than healthy donors, that naive, central memory and Treg TCRB repertoires appeared more similar. Possibly, sequencing cDNA over-represented cells that had high TCR expression levels.

As for this clone: Its antigen is not identified.

Since all of the isolated RNA was reverse transcribed, expressed TCRB transcripts were what got sequenced. It was found that naive, central memory and regulatory T cell samples averaged about 3.4 million reads. The repertoire was sequenced with immunoSEQ multiplex PCR; TCRdb's copy has only in-frame clones and lacks some. The sample records about 250,000 clones, approximately 14% being singletons. V lost 4 bases, J lost 0 bases, and 20 bases lay in between. Germline V gene lookup returns CDR1 SGHDT and CDR2 YYEEEE. The length of the CDR3 is 18 residues. Sequences were obtained from naive CD4+ T cells from blood. The V call is TRBV5-6, the J call TRBJ1-3, with D perhaps TRBD1 (6 bases). The receptor was derived from a middle-aged woman in good health. This chain's CDR3 is CASSVPGQWESSGNTIYF. The CDR3 region has the DNA TGTGCCAGCAGCGTACCGGGACAATGGGAATCCTCTGGAAACACCATATATTTT.